This T cell receptor (beta chain) was identified during a study of blood T cell repertoires in COVID-19. Participants came from some 26 US areas, aged about 18 to 89 years. Clinical history reported by participants formed the basis on which cohorts were assigned. Method: immunoSEQ multiplex PCR; TCRdb's copy keeps in-frame clones and lacks some. The sample includes about 270,000 clones, approximately 89% seen only once; the top ten take approximately 2.6%. CDR1 is LGHDT, CDR2 YNNKEL, per germline (reference sequence). This CDR3 has 16 residues. Unmatched junction bases numbered 9, after V lost 1 base and J lost 7 bases.

Sequenced material: PBMCs or T cells enriched from blood (not recorded which). The V gene is TRBV3-1 (or the pseudogene TRBV3-2), the J gene TRBJ1-5, with 8 bases identical to TRBD1. The receptor was isolated from a woman younger than 30 who had recovered from COVID-19. The CDR3 DNA is TGTGCCAGCAGCCAAGGGGCAGGGGGCGTGAACCAGCCCCAGCATTTT. Amino acid sequence: CASSQGAGGVNQPQHF.